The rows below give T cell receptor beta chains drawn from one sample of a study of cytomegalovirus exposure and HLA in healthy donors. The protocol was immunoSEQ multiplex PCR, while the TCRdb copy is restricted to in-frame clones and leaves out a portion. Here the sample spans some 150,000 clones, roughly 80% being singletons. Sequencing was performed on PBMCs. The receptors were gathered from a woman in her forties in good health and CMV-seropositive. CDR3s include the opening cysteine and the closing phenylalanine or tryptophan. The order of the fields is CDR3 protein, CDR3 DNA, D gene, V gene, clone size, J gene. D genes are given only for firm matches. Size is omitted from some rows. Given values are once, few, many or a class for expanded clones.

cdr3_aa: CALGGWGQGVGETQYF; cdr3_nt: TGTGCCCTGGGAGGGTGGGGACAGGGGGTTGGAGAGACCCAGTACTTC; d_call: TRBD1; v_call: TRBV30; clone_size: once; j_call: TRBJ2-5
cdr3_aa: CASKIGQKPYGYTF; cdr3_nt: TGTGCCAGCAAAATCGGACAGAAACCCTATGGCTACACCTTC; d_call: .; v_call: TRBV28; clone_size: once; j_call: TRBJ1-2
cdr3_aa: CATSRGSQDLGGQPQHF; cdr3_nt: TGTGCCACCAGCAGGGGGTCACAGGACCTAGGGGGTCAGCCCCAGCATTTT; d_call: .; v_call: TRBV15; clone_size: .; j_call: TRBJ1-5
cdr3_aa: CATSQGSSYNEQFF; cdr3_nt: TGTGCCACATCTCAGGGCTCCTCCTACAATGAGCAGTTCTTC; d_call: .; v_call: TRBV2; clone_size: .; j_call: TRBJ2-1
cdr3_aa: CASRGDTGELFF; cdr3_nt: TGTGCCAGCAGAGGGGACACCGGGGAGCTGTTTTTT; d_call: .; v_call: TRBV27; clone_size: .; j_call: TRBJ2-2
cdr3_aa: CASSLSGGRPTDTQYF; cdr3_nt: TGTGCCAGCAGCCTTAGCGGGGGACGCCCCACAGATACGCAGTATTTT; d_call: TRBD2; v_call: TRBV7-2; clone_size: few; j_call: TRBJ2-3
cdr3_aa: CASSKGHTSYEQYF; cdr3_nt: TGTGCCAGCAGCAAGGGACACACATCCTACGAGCAGTACTTC; d_call: .; v_call: TRBV7-2; clone_size: .; j_call: TRBJ2-7
cdr3_aa: CASTEYPGQGAGELFF; cdr3_nt: TGTGCCAGCACCGAATATCCGGGACAGGGGGCCGGGGAGCTGTTTTTT; d_call: TRBD1; v_call: TRBV11-2; clone_size: .; j_call: TRBJ2-2
cdr3_aa: CASSLGTSTDTQYF; cdr3_nt: TGTGCCAGCAGCTTGGGGACTAGCACAGATACGCAGTATTTT; d_call: .; v_call: TRBV7-6; clone_size: .; j_call: TRBJ2-3
cdr3_aa: CASSARRTRGIGELFF; cdr3_nt: TGTGCCAGCAGTGCCCGTCGGACTAGAGGAATCGGGGAGCTGTTTTTT; d_call: TRBD2; v_call: TRBV6-1; clone_size: once; j_call: TRBJ2-2
cdr3_aa: CASRQGRNTGELFF; cdr3_nt: TGTGCCAGCAGGCAGGGAAGGAACACCGGGGAGCTGTTTTTT; d_call: .; v_call: TRBV9; clone_size: .; j_call: TRBJ2-2
cdr3_aa: CASSLHGTGQYEQYF; cdr3_nt: TGTGCCAGCAGTTTACACGGGACAGGCCAATACGAGCAGTACTTC; d_call: TRBD1; v_call: TRBV28; clone_size: .; j_call: TRBJ2-7
cdr3_aa: CASSPLLAGANEQFF; cdr3_nt: TGTGCCAGCTCACCACTTCTAGCAGGGGCCAATGAGCAGTTCTTC; d_call: .; v_call: TRBV18; clone_size: .; j_call: TRBJ2-1
cdr3_aa: CASSFDPQDSNTGELFF; cdr3_nt: TGTGCCAGCAGCTTCGATCCCCAGGACTCGAACACCGGGGAGCTGTTTTTT; d_call: .; v_call: TRBV5-4; clone_size: .; j_call: TRBJ2-2
cdr3_aa: CASSAGTGEETQYF; cdr3_nt: TGTGCCAGCAGCGCCGGGACAGGTGAAGAGACCCAGTACTTC; d_call: TRBD1; v_call: TRBV7-3; clone_size: .; j_call: TRBJ2-5
cdr3_aa: CASQTGESPLHF; cdr3_nt: TGTGCCTCCCAGACAGGGGAATCACCCCTCCACTTT; d_call: TRBD1; v_call: TRBV30; clone_size: .; j_call: TRBJ1-6
cdr3_aa: CATSRGLAVPNTGELFF; cdr3_nt: TGTGCCACCTCCCGAGGACTAGCGGTACCGAACACCGGGGAGCTGTTTTTT; d_call: TRBD2; v_call: TRBV28; clone_size: .; j_call: TRBJ2-2
cdr3_aa: CASRQSEEKLFF; cdr3_nt: TGTGCCAGCAGGCAGAGCGAGGAAAAACTGTTTTTT; d_call: .; v_call: TRBV25-1; clone_size: .; j_call: TRBJ1-4
cdr3_aa: CASTPGGQRNQPQHF; cdr3_nt: TGTGCCAGTACCCCGGGCGGGCAGCGTAATCAGCCCCAGCATTTT; d_call: .; v_call: TRBV19; clone_size: .; j_call: TRBJ1-5
cdr3_aa: CAGGITGELFF; cdr3_nt: TGTGCCGGGGGGATAACCGGGGAGCTGTTTTTT; d_call: .; v_call: TRBV30; clone_size: .; j_call: TRBJ2-2
cdr3_aa: CASSETDARISPYGYTF; cdr3_nt: TGTGCCAGCAGTGAAACAGACGCCCGAATTTCCCCCTATGGCTACACCTTC; d_call: .; v_call: TRBV2; clone_size: .; j_call: TRBJ1-2
cdr3_aa: CASSPRGVLAGVPDTQYF; cdr3_nt: TGTGCCAGCAGCCCAAGGGGGGTACTAGCGGGAGTTCCAGATACGCAGTATTTT; d_call: TRBD2; v_call: TRBV7-7; clone_size: .; j_call: TRBJ2-3
cdr3_aa: CASSLYVGMAFF; cdr3_nt: TGTGCCAGCAGCTTGTACGTGGGCATGGCTTTCTTT; d_call: .; v_call: TRBV7-2; clone_size: .; j_call: TRBJ1-1
cdr3_aa: CASSLEGGSYEQYF; cdr3_nt: TGTGCCAGCAGCTTAGAGGGCGGGTCCTACGAGCAGTACTTC; d_call: .; v_call: TRBV7-9; clone_size: .; j_call: TRBJ2-7
cdr3_aa: CASSSVTGLGPYEQYF; cdr3_nt: TGTGCCAGCAGCTCGGTGACAGGACTAGGTCCCTACGAGCAGTACTTC; d_call: .; v_call: TRBV5-5; clone_size: few; j_call: TRBJ2-7
cdr3_aa: CASSLSGVNTEAFF; cdr3_nt: TGTGCCAGCAGCTTATCGGGTGTGAACACTGAAGCTTTCTTT; d_call: .; v_call: TRBV7-3; clone_size: .; j_call: TRBJ1-1
cdr3_aa: CAIASGTAQETQYF; cdr3_nt: TGCGCCATAGCATCCGGGACAGCACAAGAGACCCAGTACTTC; d_call: TRBD1; v_call: TRBV4-3; clone_size: .; j_call: TRBJ2-5
cdr3_aa: CAWSSAGEDTQYF; cdr3_nt: TGTGCCTGGAGTTCAGCAGGGGAAGATACGCAGTATTTT; d_call: .; v_call: TRBV30; clone_size: .; j_call: TRBJ2-3
cdr3_aa: CASSRLRDRVYEQYF; cdr3_nt: TGTGCCAGCAGCCGACTCCGGGACAGGGTCTACGAGCAGTACTTC; d_call: TRBD1; v_call: TRBV28; clone_size: few; j_call: TRBJ2-7
cdr3_aa: CAWSPEQGAKTEAFF; cdr3_nt: TGTGCCTGGAGTCCGGAACAGGGGGCGAAAACTGAAGCTTTCTTT; d_call: TRBD1; v_call: TRBV30; clone_size: once; j_call: TRBJ1-1
cdr3_aa: CASSSRGRNGGELFF; cdr3_nt: TGTGCCAGCAGTTCCAGGGGGCGCAACGGCGGGGAGCTGTTTTTT; d_call: TRBD1; v_call: TRBV27; clone_size: .; j_call: TRBJ2-2
cdr3_aa: CASSYSTQTYNEQFF; cdr3_nt: TGTGCCAGCAGTTACTCGACGCAGACATACAATGAGCAGTTCTTC; d_call: .; v_call: TRBV6-5; clone_size: .; j_call: TRBJ2-1
cdr3_aa: CASSPRASGSTDTQYF; cdr3_nt: TGCGCCAGCAGCCCTCGGGCTAGCGGGAGCACAGATACGCAGTATTTT; d_call: TRBD2; v_call: TRBV5-1; clone_size: .; j_call: TRBJ2-3
cdr3_aa: CASSQDPPLGGGLSDTQYF; cdr3_nt: TGCGCCAGCAGCCAAGACCCCCCGTTAGGGGGGGGCCTATCAGATACGCAGTATTTT; d_call: .; v_call: TRBV4-3; clone_size: once; j_call: TRBJ2-3
cdr3_aa: CASSLGTGGALAGSLNEQFF; cdr3_nt: TGTGCCAGCAGCTTAGGGACCGGGGGCGCACTAGCGGGGTCCCTCAATGAGCAGTTCTTC; d_call: TRBD2; v_call: TRBV7-6; clone_size: .; j_call: TRBJ2-1
cdr3_aa: CASSFLGGSGNTIYF; cdr3_nt: TGTGCCAGCAGTTTCCTCGGGGGGTCTGGAAACACCATATATTTT; d_call: .; v_call: TRBV28; clone_size: .; j_call: TRBJ1-3
cdr3_aa: CAWSRGGSLYEQYF; cdr3_nt: TGTGCCTGGAGTAGAGGCGGGAGTCTCTACGAGCAGTACTTC; d_call: TRBD2; v_call: TRBV30; clone_size: .; j_call: TRBJ2-7
cdr3_aa: CASSLGGGQIPYGYTF; cdr3_nt: TGTGCCAGCAGCTTAGGTGGGGGACAGATTCCCTATGGCTACACCTTC; d_call: TRBD1; v_call: TRBV11-2; clone_size: once; j_call: TRBJ1-2
cdr3_aa: CASSPTTGTGKGGYF; cdr3_nt: TGTGCCAGCAGCCCTACGACCGGGACAGGAAAGGGGGGATATTTT; d_call: TRBD1; v_call: TRBV7-8; clone_size: .; j_call: TRBJ1-3
cdr3_aa: CASSRTVTGELFF; cdr3_nt: TGTGCCAGTAGTCGTACGGTCACCGGGGAGCTGTTTTTT; d_call: .; v_call: TRBV19; clone_size: .; j_call: TRBJ2-2
cdr3_aa: CASSARGLSSYEQYF; cdr3_nt: TGTGCCAGCAGCGCGCGGGGCCTTAGCTCCTACGAGCAGTACTTC; d_call: .; v_call: TRBV5-6; clone_size: .; j_call: TRBJ2-7
cdr3_aa: CASSLSFSRDRETQYF; cdr3_nt: TGCGCCAGCAGCTTGAGTTTCTCCCGGGATAGAGAGACCCAGTACTTC; d_call: .; v_call: TRBV5-1; clone_size: few; j_call: TRBJ2-5
cdr3_aa: CASSLLGRGNSGANVLTF; cdr3_nt: TGTGCCAGCAGCTTGTTGGGTCGAGGAAACTCTGGGGCCAACGTCCTGACTTTC; d_call: .; v_call: TRBV5-6; clone_size: .; j_call: TRBJ2-6
cdr3_aa: CAWSTQGVHTEAFF; cdr3_nt: TGTGCCTGGAGCACACAGGGGGTCCACACTGAAGCTTTCTTT; d_call: TRBD1; v_call: TRBV30; clone_size: .; j_call: TRBJ1-1
cdr3_aa: CSVETGVGNTIYF; cdr3_nt: TGCAGCGTCGAGACAGGGGTCGGAAACACCATATATTTT; d_call: TRBD1; v_call: TRBV29-1; clone_size: .; j_call: TRBJ1-3
cdr3_aa: CASSPGGEGYEQYF; cdr3_nt: TGTGCCAGCAGCCCCGGAGGGGAGGGGTACGAGCAGTACTTC; d_call: TRBD2; v_call: TRBV7-9; clone_size: .; j_call: TRBJ2-7
cdr3_aa: CASSSPLASESEQYF; cdr3_nt: TGTGCCAGCAGTTCCCCCCTAGCTTCCGAATCCGAGCAGTACTTC; d_call: .; v_call: TRBV28; clone_size: .; j_call: TRBJ2-7
cdr3_aa: CASSQEKGTSLGSYNEQFF; cdr3_nt: TGTGCCAGCAGCCAAGAAAAGGGGACTAGCTTGGGCTCCTACAATGAGCAGTTCTTC; d_call: TRBD2; v_call: TRBV14; clone_size: .; j_call: TRBJ2-1
cdr3_aa: CASSLSGGFTDTQYF; cdr3_nt: TGTGCCAGCAGCTTAAGTGGGGGGTTTACAGATACGCAGTATTTT; d_call: .; v_call: TRBV7-3; clone_size: .; j_call: TRBJ2-3
cdr3_aa: CASSLLPISGGAVAKNIQYF; cdr3_nt: TGTGCCAGCAGTTTATTACCGATCTCGGGTGGGGCCGTAGCCAAAAACATTCAGTACTTC; d_call: .; v_call: TRBV28; clone_size: .; j_call: TRBJ2-4
cdr3_aa: CASSLSGRSNSPLHF; cdr3_nt: TGCGCCAGCAGCTTGAGTGGGCGCTCTAATTCACCCCTCCACTTT; d_call: .; v_call: TRBV5-1; clone_size: .; j_call: TRBJ1-6
cdr3_aa: CASSQVGGPGELFF; cdr3_nt: TGTGCCAGCAGCCAAGTGGGAGGCCCCGGGGAGCTGTTTTTT; d_call: .; v_call: TRBV4-2; clone_size: .; j_call: TRBJ2-2
cdr3_aa: CASSSDRRSPLHF; cdr3_nt: TGTGCCAGCTCCTCGGACAGACGGTCACCCCTCCACTTT; d_call: .; v_call: TRBV27; clone_size: .; j_call: TRBJ1-6
cdr3_aa: CASSATGTGLYEQYF; cdr3_nt: TGTGCCAGCAGCGCGACCGGGACAGGGCTCTACGAGCAGTACTTC; d_call: TRBD1; v_call: TRBV9; clone_size: .; j_call: TRBJ2-7
cdr3_aa: CASSSGKNTGELFF; cdr3_nt: TGCGCCAGCAGCTCCGGGAAGAACACCGGGGAGCTGTTTTTT; d_call: .; v_call: TRBV5-1; clone_size: .; j_call: TRBJ2-2
cdr3_aa: CASSPPGGTSGKVGSYEQYF; cdr3_nt: TGTGCCAGCAGCCCCCCGGGTGGGACTAGCGGGAAAGTGGGCTCCTACGAGCAGTACTTC; d_call: TRBD2; v_call: TRBV9; clone_size: .; j_call: TRBJ2-7
cdr3_aa: CSAGPGQAGYEQYF; cdr3_nt: TGCAGCGCCGGTCCGGGACAGGCGGGCTACGAGCAGTACTTC; d_call: TRBD1; v_call: TRBV29-1; clone_size: .; j_call: TRBJ2-7
cdr3_aa: CASSLTRVDTQYF; cdr3_nt: TGTGCCAGCAGCTTAACCAGGGTAGATACGCAGTATTTT; d_call: .; v_call: TRBV7-3; clone_size: .; j_call: TRBJ2-3
cdr3_aa: CASSSRQAQAFF; cdr3_nt: TGTGCCAGCAGCTCCCGACAGGCCCAAGCTTTCTTT; d_call: .; v_call: TRBV21-1; clone_size: .; j_call: TRBJ1-1
cdr3_aa: CASSSGLHSSTDTQYF; cdr3_nt: TGTGCCAGCAGTTCGGGACTACATTCTAGCACAGATACGCAGTATTTT; d_call: TRBD2; v_call: TRBV28; clone_size: .; j_call: TRBJ2-3